This T cell receptor (beta chain) came from a study of blood T cell repertoires in COVID-19. Across the study: Acute and convalescent COVID-19 samples came from the United States, Italy and Spain.

In the study's own analysis: Estimation of nucleated cell counts relied on the amplification of reference gene primers. The data were produced by immunoSEQ multiplex PCR, yet TCRdb's version contains in-frame clones alone and is incomplete. V and J calls and clone size are given by that table; D and trimming were obtained from the DNA. The table includes around 140,000 clones, around four fifths detected once. The CDR3 is 14 residues long. Trimming at V came to 3 bases and at J to 10 bases, leaving 6 bases not matched to a gene. CDR1 and CDR2 from the germline V gene are KGHSH and LQKENI. Living in about 25 US areas, the participants were between 18 and 89 years of age. Participants' reported clinical history set cohort assignment.

This TCR was recovered from a woman aged 45-65 years who had recovered from COVID-19. J is TRBJ1-6 and V is TRBV18, with 7 bases fitting TRBD1. Sequencing was performed on PBMCs or T cells enriched from blood (not recorded which). The CDR3 region has the DNA TGTGCCAGCTCACCTACAGGGGAAGGGTCACCCCTCCACTTT. Residues: CASSPTGEGSPLHF. Looking up the rest from reference TRBV18 and TRBJ1-6 gives the full variable domain: NAGVMQNPRHLVRRRGQEARLRCSPMKGHSHVYWYRQLPEEGLKFMVYLQKENIIDESGMPKERFSAEFPKEGPSILRIQQVVRGDSAAYFCASSPTGEGSPLHFGNGTRLTVT.